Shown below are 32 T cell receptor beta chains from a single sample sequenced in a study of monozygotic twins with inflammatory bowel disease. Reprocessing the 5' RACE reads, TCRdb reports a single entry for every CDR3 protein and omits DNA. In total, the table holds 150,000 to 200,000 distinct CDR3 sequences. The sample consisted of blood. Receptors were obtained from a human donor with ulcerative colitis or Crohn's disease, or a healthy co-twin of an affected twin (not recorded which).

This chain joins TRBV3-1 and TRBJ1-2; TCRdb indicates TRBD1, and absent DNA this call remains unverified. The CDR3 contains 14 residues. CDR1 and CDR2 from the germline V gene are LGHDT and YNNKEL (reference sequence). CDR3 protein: CASSQGTGDYGYTF.

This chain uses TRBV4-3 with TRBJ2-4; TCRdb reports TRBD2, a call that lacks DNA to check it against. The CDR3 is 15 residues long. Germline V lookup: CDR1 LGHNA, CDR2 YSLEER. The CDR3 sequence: CASSQDPAGVNIQYF.

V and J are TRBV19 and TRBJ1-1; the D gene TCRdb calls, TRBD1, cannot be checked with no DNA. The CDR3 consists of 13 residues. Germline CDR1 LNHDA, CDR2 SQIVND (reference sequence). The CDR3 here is CASISRDPTEAFF.

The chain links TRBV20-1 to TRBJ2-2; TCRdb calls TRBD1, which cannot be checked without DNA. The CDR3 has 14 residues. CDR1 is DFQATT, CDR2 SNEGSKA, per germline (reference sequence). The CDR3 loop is CSARALGGIGELFF.

CDR3 sequence: CASSSPGLAGVTGELFF. The chain recombines TRBV7-8 with TRBJ2-2; absent DNA, TCRdb's TRBD2 call cannot be checked. The CDR3 runs 17 residues. Looked up from germline, CDR1 is SGHVS and CDR2 is FQNEAQ.

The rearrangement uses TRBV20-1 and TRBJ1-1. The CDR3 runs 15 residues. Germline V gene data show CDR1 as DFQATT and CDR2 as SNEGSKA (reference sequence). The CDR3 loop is CSARDPRAYRAEAFF.

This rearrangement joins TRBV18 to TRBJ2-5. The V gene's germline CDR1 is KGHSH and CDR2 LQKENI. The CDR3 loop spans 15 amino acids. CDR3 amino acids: CASSPRISLQETQYF.

CDR3: CASSQYGAGEIYEQYF. This chain links TRBV14 with TRBJ2-7; absent DNA, TCRdb's TRBD1 call cannot be checked. This CDR3 spans 16 amino acids. Looked up from germline, CDR1 is SGHDN and CDR2 is FVKESK.

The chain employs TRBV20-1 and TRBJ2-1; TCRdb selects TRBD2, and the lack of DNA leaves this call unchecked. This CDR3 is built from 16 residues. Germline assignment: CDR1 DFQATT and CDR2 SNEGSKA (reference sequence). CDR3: CSARGVLAGDRNEQFF.

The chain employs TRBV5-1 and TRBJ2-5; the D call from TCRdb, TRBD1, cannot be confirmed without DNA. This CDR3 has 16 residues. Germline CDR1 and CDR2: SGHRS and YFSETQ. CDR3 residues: CASSLGDRNTQETQYF.

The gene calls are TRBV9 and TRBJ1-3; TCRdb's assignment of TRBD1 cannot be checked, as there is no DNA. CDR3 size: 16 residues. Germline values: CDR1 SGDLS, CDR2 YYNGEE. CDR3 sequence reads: CASSPWDASSGNTIYF.

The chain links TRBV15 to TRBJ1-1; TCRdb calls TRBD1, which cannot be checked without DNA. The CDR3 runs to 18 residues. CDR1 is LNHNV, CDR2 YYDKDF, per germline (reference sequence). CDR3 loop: CATSPLEGRRRSGTEAFF.

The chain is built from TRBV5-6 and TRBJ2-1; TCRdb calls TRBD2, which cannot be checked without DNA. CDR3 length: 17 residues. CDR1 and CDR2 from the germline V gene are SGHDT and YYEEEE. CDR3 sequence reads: CASSWEVTSGFYNEQFF.

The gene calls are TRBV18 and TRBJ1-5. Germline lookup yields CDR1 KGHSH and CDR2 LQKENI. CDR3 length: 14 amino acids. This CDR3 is CASSPIGQNQPQHF.

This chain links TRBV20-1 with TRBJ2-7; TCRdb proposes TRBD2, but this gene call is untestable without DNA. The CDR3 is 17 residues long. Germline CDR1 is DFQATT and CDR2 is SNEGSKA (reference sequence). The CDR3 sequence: CSAGWGLAGLSSYEQYF.

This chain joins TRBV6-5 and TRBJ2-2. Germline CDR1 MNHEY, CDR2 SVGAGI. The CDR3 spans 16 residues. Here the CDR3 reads CASSYSGRASTGELFF.

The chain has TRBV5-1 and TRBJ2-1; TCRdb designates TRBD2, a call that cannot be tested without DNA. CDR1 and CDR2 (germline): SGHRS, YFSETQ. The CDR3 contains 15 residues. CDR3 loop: CASSPSGTGYNEQFF.

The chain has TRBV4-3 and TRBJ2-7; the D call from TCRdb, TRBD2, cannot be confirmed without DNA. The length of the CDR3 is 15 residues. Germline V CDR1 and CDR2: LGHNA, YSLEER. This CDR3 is CASSRTEGGNYEQYF.

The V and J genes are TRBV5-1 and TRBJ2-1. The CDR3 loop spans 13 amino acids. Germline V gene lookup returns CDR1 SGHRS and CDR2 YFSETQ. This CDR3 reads CASSRPPDNEQFF. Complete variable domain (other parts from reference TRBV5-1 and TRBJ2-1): KAGVTQTPRYLIKTRGQQVTLSCSPISGHRSVSWYQQTPGQGLQFLFEYFSETQRNKGNFPGRFSGRQFSNSRSEMNVSTLELGDSALYLCASSRPPDNEQFFGPGTRLTVL.

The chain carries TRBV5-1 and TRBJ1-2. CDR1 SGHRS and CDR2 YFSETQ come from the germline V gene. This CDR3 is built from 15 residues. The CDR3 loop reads CASSLVASSPYGYTF.

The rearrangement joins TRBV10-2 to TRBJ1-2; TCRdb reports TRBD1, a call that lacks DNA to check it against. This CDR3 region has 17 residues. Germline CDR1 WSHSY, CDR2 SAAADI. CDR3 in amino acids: CASSPGTGGLANYGYTF.

CDR3 region: CASSQELGRGTDTQYF. The rearrangement joins TRBV3-1 to TRBJ2-3. Germline values: CDR1 LGHDT, CDR2 YNNKEL (reference sequence). There are 16 residues in the CDR3.

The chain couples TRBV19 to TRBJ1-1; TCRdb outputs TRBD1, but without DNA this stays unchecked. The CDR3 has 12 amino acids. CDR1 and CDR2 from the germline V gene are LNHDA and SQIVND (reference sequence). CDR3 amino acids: CASGQGAPEAFF.

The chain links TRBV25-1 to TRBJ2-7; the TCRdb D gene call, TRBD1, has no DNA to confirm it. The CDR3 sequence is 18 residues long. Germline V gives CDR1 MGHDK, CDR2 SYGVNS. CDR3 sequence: CASSDEASGAPLSYEQYF.

CDR3 sequence reads: CASSDRTVSSYNEQFF. This chain connects TRBV21-1 to TRBJ2-1. TRBV21-1 is deemed a pseudogene. CDR3 length: 16 residues.

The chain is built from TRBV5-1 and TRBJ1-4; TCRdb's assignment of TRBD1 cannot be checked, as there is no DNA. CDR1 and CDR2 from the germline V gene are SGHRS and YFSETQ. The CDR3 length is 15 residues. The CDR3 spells CASSSNTGSNEKLFF.

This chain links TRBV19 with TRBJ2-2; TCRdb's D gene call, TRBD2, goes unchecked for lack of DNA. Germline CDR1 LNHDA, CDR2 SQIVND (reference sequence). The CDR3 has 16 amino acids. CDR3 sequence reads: CASSIVGGANTGELFF.

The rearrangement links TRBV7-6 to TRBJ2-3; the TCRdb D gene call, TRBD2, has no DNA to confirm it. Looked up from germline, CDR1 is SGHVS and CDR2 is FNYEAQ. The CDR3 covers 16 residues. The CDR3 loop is CASSLEAGGNPDTQYF.

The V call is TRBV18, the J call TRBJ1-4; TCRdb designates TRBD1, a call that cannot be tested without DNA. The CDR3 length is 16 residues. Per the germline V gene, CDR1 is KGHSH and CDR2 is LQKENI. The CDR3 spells CASSPEQGLIKEKLFF.

This chain's CDR3 is CASRTSGRRSNNEQFF. The V gene is TRBV12-3 or TRBV12-4, the J gene TRBJ2-1; the D call of TRBD2 rests on TCRdb alone, since no DNA is present to check it. This CDR3 is built from 16 residues.

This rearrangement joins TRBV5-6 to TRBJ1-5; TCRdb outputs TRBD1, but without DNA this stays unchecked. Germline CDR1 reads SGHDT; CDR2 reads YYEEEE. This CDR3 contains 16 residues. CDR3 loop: CASSLGIRVGDQPQHF.

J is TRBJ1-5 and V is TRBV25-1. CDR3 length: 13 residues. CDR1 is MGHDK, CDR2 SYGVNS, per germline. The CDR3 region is CASSFEGFQPQHF.